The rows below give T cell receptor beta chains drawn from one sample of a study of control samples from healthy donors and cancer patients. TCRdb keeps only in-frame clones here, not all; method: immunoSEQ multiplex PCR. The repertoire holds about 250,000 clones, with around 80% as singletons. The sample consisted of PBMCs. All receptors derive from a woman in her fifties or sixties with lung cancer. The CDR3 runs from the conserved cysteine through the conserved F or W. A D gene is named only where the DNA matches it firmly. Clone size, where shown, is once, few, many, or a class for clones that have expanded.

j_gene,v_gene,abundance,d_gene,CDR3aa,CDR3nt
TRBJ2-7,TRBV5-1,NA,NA,CASSFQQGPYEQYF,TGCGCCAGCAGCTTTCAGCAGGGACCATACGAGCAGTACTTC
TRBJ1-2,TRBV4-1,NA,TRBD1,CASSQPTQTGGSGYTF,TGCGCCAGCAGCCAACCCACCCAGACAGGGGGCAGTGGCTACACCTTC
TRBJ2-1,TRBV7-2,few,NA,CASSYDTRTGVQFF,TGTGCCAGCAGTTACGACACGCGGACCGGTGTGCAGTTCTTC
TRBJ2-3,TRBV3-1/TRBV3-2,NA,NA,CASSKNLGPDTQYF,TGTGCCAGCAGCAAGAACTTGGGTCCAGATACGCAGTATTTT
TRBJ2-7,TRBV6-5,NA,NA,CASSYQVAATYEQYF,TGTGCCAGCAGTTACCAGGTAGCGGCGACCTACGAGCAGTACTTC
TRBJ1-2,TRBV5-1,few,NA,CASSLAIQYGYTF,TGCGCCAGCAGCTTGGCCATTCAATATGGCTACACCTTC
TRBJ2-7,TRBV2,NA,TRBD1,CASRTGVGGYEQYF,TGTGCCAGCAGGACAGGGGTAGGAGGCTACGAGCAGTACTTC
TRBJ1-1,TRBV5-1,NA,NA,CASSLDRIRLNTEAFF,TGCGCCAGCAGCTTGGACAGGATACGTCTGAACACTGAAGCTTTCTTT
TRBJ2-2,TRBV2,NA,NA,CASTGVRLTGELFF,TGTGCCAGCACGGGGGTCAGGCTGACCGGGGAGCTGTTTTTT
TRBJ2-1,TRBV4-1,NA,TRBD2,CASSQDRTSGRVNEQFF,TGCGCCAGCAGCCAAGATCGAACTAGCGGGAGGGTCAATGAGCAGTTCTTC
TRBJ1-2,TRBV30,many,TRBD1,CAWEQGSYTF,TGTGCCTGGGAACAGGGGAGCTACACCTTC
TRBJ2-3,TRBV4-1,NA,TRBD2,CASSQEGSGGASDTQYF,TGCGCCAGCAGCCAAGAAGGGAGCGGGGGGGCCTCAGATACGCAGTATTTT
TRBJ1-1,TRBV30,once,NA,CAWRDPGPLLFF,TGTGCCTGGAGGGACCCGGGACCGCTTCTTTTCTTT
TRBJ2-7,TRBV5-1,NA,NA,CASSGGQSSYEQYF,TGCGCCAGCAGCGGGGGACAAAGCTCCTACGAGCAGTACTTC
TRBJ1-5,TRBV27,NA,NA,CASSPRGVRNQPQHF,TGTGCCAGCAGCCCCAGGGGAGTGAGGAATCAGCCCCAGCATTTT
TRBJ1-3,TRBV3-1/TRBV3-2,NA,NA,CASSRGNTIYF,TGTGCCAGCAGCCGCGGAAACACCATATATTTT
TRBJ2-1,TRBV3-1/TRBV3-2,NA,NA,CASSRTDTLEQFF,TGTGCCAGCAGCCGAACGGACACCCTCGAGCAGTTCTTC
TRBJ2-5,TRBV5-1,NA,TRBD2,CASSLSGGDGETQYF,TGCGCCAGCAGCTTGAGCGGGGGGGACGGAGAGACCCAGTACTTC
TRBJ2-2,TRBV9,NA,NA,CASSAYGGELFF,TGTGCCAGCAGCGCTTATGGCGGGGAGCTGTTTTTT
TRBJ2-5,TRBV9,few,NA,CASSGLPQETQYF,TGTGCCAGCAGCGGCCTACCTCAAGAGACCCAGTACTTC
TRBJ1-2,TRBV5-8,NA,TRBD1,CASRRPLTGVNYGYTF,TGTGCCAGCAGGCGACCCCTTACAGGGGTAAATTATGGCTACACCTTC
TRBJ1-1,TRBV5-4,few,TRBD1,CASSLRQGGPMNTEAFF,TGTGCCAGCAGCTTGCGACAGGGGGGCCCGATGAACACTGAAGCTTTCTTT
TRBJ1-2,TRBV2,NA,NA,CASSEGGYGYTF,TGTGCCAGCAGTGAAGGAGGCTATGGCTACACCTTC
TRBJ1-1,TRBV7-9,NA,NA,CASSKVGGRNTEAFF,TGTGCCAGCAGCAAGGTCGGGGGGCGAAACACTGAAGCTTTCTTT
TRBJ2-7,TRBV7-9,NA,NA,CASSPWTSGSYEQYF,TGTGCCAGCAGCCCGTGGACATCGGGCTCCTACGAGCAGTACTTC
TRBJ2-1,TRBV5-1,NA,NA,CASSPGDLFNEQFF,TGCGCCAGCAGCCCCGGCGACCTATTCAATGAGCAGTTCTTC